This entry lists 31 T cell receptor beta chains sequenced from one sample in a study of cytomegalovirus exposure and HLA in healthy donors. The PCR was carried out with 60 Vbeta primers and 13 Jbeta primers. Repertoires were generated with immunoSEQ multiplex PCR, while TCRdb's copy carries only in-frame clones and drops some. Of about 120,000 clones listed, around three quarters are singletons. Sequencing was performed on PBMCs. The receptors originated from a woman aged 40 to 50 in good health and CMV-seropositive.

J is TRBJ2-3 and V is TRBV9, with 14 bases aligning to TRBD2. Germline V lookup: CDR1 SGDLS, CDR2 YYNGEE. The CDR3 is 18 residues long. Trimming cost V 3 bases and J 1 base; bases outside gene matches: 7. As DNA, the CDR3 is TGTGCCAGCAGCGATTCGGGACTAGCGGGAGCCGGCACAGATACGCAGTATTTT. Protein product: CASSDSGLAGAGTDTQYF.

This chain links TRBV4-3 with TRBJ2-7; 9 bases are shared with TRBD2. This CDR3 is 16 amino acids long. V lost 3 bases and J lost 4; bases outside the gene matches: 10. CDR1 and CDR2 (germline): LGHNA, YSLEER. The CDR3 is CASSHGRFSGSYEQYF. The CDR3, as DNA: TGCGCCAGCAGCCATGGGAGATTTAGCGGGAGTTACGAGCAGTACTTC.

This chain links TRBV25-1 with TRBJ1-3; TRBD1 might be the D (5 bases). This CDR3 is built from 14 residues. Trimming took 6 bases from V and 0 from J, leaving 9 bases between them. Germline values: CDR1 MGHDK, CDR2 SYGVNS. DNA of the CDR3: TGTGCCAGCAGATCTACAGGCTCTGGAAACACCATATATTTT. Protein product: CASRSTGSGNTIYF.

V gene TRBV6-1 combines with J gene TRBJ2-7; perhaps TRBD2 as D (6 bases). Per germline, CDR1 MNHNS and CDR2 SASEGT. V gave up 3 bases and J gave up 5 bases, with 17 bases separating them. This CDR3 contains 15 residues. CDR3 bases: TGTGCCAGCAGTGAGGAGGGATGGGGTTCGGACGAGCAGTACTTC. This gives the protein CASSEEGWGSDEQYF.

The genes are TRBV30 and TRBJ2-2; possibly TRBD2 for D (6 bases). The CDR3 is 14 residues long. Germline assignment: CDR1 GTSNPN and CDR2 SVGIG (reference sequence). The V end lost 5 bases, the J end lost 0 bases, and 10 bases lay between the germline ends. CDR3 coding DNA: TGTGCCTGGGGTGGACTATCGAACACCGGGGAGCTGTTTTTT. Its protein product is CAWGGLSNTGELFF.

This sequence joins TRBV19 and TRBJ1-2, with D perhaps matching TRBD1 (6 bases). The ends were cut back, 3 bases at V and 3 bases at J, with 17 bases in the middle. CDR1 is LNHDA and CDR2 is SQIVND in the germline V gene (reference sequence). The CDR3 length is 16 residues. DNA for the CDR3: TGTGCCAGTAGTATCAAAGGGGAACCAGGGGACTATGGCTACACCTTC. This codes for CASSIKGEPGDYGYTF. Filled out from reference TRBV19 and TRBJ1-2, the complete variable domain reads DGGITQSPKYLFRKEGQNVTLSCEQNLNHDAMYWYRQDPGQGLRLIYYSQIVNDFQKGDIAEGYSVSREKKESFPLTVTSAQKNPTAFYLCASSIKGEPGDYGYTFGSGTRLTVV.

This CDR3 reads CASRDDRLGNQPQHF. The CDR3 region has the DNA TGTGCCAGCAGGGACGACAGACTAGGAAATCAGCCCCAGCATTTT. V usage is TRBV2 and J usage is TRBJ1-5; possibly TRBD1 for D (5 bases). V shed 6 bases and J shed 4 bases, with 16 bases lying between them. CDR1 and CDR2 (germline): SNHLY, FYNNEI. The CDR3 loop spans 15 amino acids.

The chain has TRBV19 and TRBJ1-4, with D unresolved. Germline V CDR1 and CDR2: LNHDA, SQIVND (reference sequence). V dropped 7 bases and J dropped 4 bases, with 16 bases sitting between them. This CDR3 region has 15 residues. In nucleotides, the CDR3 is TGTGCCAGTACCCCTGGGCTTTCACTTAATGAAAAACTGTTTTTT. Encoded protein: CASTPGLSLNEKLFF.

The rearrangement uses TRBV5-1 and TRBJ2-3, with 13 bases identical to TRBD2. CDR1 and CDR2 from the germline V gene are SGHRS and YFSETQ. CDR3 length: 18 residues. The ends lost 0 bases at V and 6 bases at J; junction bases unmatched: 10. CDR3 amino acids: CASSLGTSGRRLGDTQYF. The CDR3 coding sequence is TGCGCCAGCAGCTTGGGGACTAGCGGGAGAAGATTAGGGGATACGCAGTATTTT.

This clone has just one count. The J gene is TRBJ2-1, the V gene TRBV6-6; possibly TRBD2 for D (6 bases). Between the trimmed V and J ends, which lost 6 bases and 3 bases, there was a span of 12 bases. This CDR3 has 14 amino acids. Looked up from germline, CDR1 is MNHNY and CDR2 is SVGAGI (reference sequence). The CDR3: CASSYREFYNEQFF. The CDR3 DNA reads as TGTGCCAGCAGCTACCGGGAGTTCTACAATGAGCAGTTCTTC.

CDR3 residues: CASSQIGTGADTQYF. CDR3 bases: TGCGCCAGCAGCCAAATCGGGACAGGGGCAGATACGCAGTATTTT. The chain joins TRBV4-3 to TRBJ2-3, with 10 bases fitting TRBD1. The CDR3 extends over 15 amino acids. Germline CDR1 LGHNA, CDR2 YSLEER. The V and J ends lost 2 bases and 4 bases, in that order; junction bases with no gene match: 3.

The chain is built from TRBV11-1 and TRBJ1-3, with D tentatively TRBD1 (6 bases). The V and J ends lost 5 bases and 2 bases respectively, with 13 bases between them. The CDR3 has 15 residues. Germline V gene sequence: CDR1 SGHAT, CDR2 FQDESV (reference sequence). CDR3: CASSRKTGTGNTIYF. CDR3 bases: TGTGCCAGCAGCAGAAAAACAGGGACTGGAAACACCATATATTTT.

The chain couples TRBV27 to TRBJ2-7; D is perhaps TRBD2 (5 bases). The length of the CDR3 is 15 residues. Germline V gives CDR1 MNHEY, CDR2 SMNVEV (reference sequence). Trimming left V 6 bases short and J 7 bases short, with 22 bases between. Here the CDR3 reads CASRSPGSADREQYF. CDR3 nucleotide sequence: TGTGCCAGCAGATCCCCCGGTAGCGCTGACCGGGAGCAGTACTTC.

V usage is TRBV5-1 and J usage is TRBJ2-7; a weak D match, TRBD1 (6 bases). Trimming removed 0 bases at V and 8 bases at J, with 18 bases between. Germline CDR1 is SGHRS and CDR2 is YFSETQ. The CDR3 has 15 residues. DNA of the CDR3: TGCGCCAGCAGCTTGGAGGTCAATTCTAGGGGGAAGCAGTACTTC. Its translation is CASSLEVNSRGKQYF.

The J gene is TRBJ2-5, the V gene TRBV30, with 12 bases matching TRBD2. The trim removed 0 bases at V and 3 bases at J, leaving 5 bases unmatched. Germline loops: CDR1 GTSNPN, CDR2 SVGIG (reference sequence). The CDR3 totals 16 residues. DNA of the CDR3: TGTGCCTGGAGTGTTTCCCGACTAGCGGGAGAAGAGACCCAGTACTTC. Translated, it gives CAWSVSRLAGEETQYF.

The chain uses TRBV29-1 and TRBJ2-3; 10 nucleotides agree with TRBD2. In germline, CDR1 is SQVTM, CDR2 ANQGSEA. The CDR3 totals 16 residues. V trimming: 4 bases; J trimming: 4 bases; junction bases outside the gene matches: 11. DNA of the CDR3: TGCAGCGTTGTCCAGCGGGGGGGGCCCGCACCAGATACGCAGTATTTT. It codes for CSVVQRGGPAPDTQYF.

V and J are TRBV19 and TRBJ1-1; a weak D match, TRBD1 (5 bases). Per the germline V gene, CDR1 is LNHDA and CDR2 is SQIVND (reference sequence). The CDR3 is 13 residues long. V was shortened by 9 bases and J by 4 bases, with 15 bases between the two germline ends. CDR3 coding DNA: TGTGCCAGCCAGGGCTTCGGGGGCACTGAAGCTTTCTTT. Its translation is CASQGFGGTEAFF. Full variable domain (outside the CDR3, taken from reference TRBV19 and TRBJ1-1): DGGITQSPKYLFRKEGQNVTLSCEQNLNHDAMYWYRQDPGQGLRLIYYSQIVNDFQKGDIAEGYSVSREKKESFPLTVTSAQKNPTAFYLCASQGFGGTEAFFGQGTRLTVV.

The rearrangement joins TRBV7-2 to TRBJ2-7; 8 nucleotides align to TRBD1. The junction had 3 bases not matched to a gene; V was cut back by 3 bases and J by 2 bases. The CDR3 is made up of 14 amino acids. Germline CDR1 and CDR2: SGHTA and FQGNSA. The CDR3 bases are TGTGCCAGCAGCTTGTGGACAGGGCCCTACGAGCAGTACTTC. Protein: CASSLWTGPYEQYF.

This chain links TRBV16 with TRBJ1-5; the match to TRBD1 covers 12 bases. The CDR3 extends over 17 amino acids. The germline V gene has CDR1 KGHSY and CDR2 FQNENV. V was pared by 2 bases and J by 7 bases, with 9 bases of the junction left unmatched. CDR3 bases: TGTGCCAGCAGCCAACGAACCGGGACAGGGGGCGGACAGCCCCAGCATTTT. Its translation is CASSQRTGTGGGQPQHF. Using reference TRBV16 and TRBJ1-5 for the parts outside the CDR3, the full variable domain is GEEVAQTPKHLVRGEGQKAKLYCAPIKGHSYVFWYQQVLKNEFKFLISFQNENVFDETGMPKERFSAKCLPNSPCSLEIQATKLEDSAVYFCASSQRTGTGGGQPQHFGDGTRLSIL.

The rearrangement links TRBV28 to TRBJ2-7, with no clear D. With 3 bases removed from V and 2 bases from J, the gap between germline ends came to 5 bases. CDR3 length: 12 amino acids. Per the germline V gene, CDR1 is MDHEN and CDR2 is SYDVKM. The CDR3 loop reads CASSFGAYEQYF. DNA for the CDR3: TGTGCCAGCAGTTTCGGTGCCTACGAGCAGTACTTC.

This clone was observed a few times. V and J are TRBV6-6 and TRBJ2-6, with D possibly TRBD2 on 5 matching bases. Per germline, CDR1 MNHNY and CDR2 SVGAGI (reference sequence). CDR3 size: 15 residues. With 6 bases removed from V and 2 bases from J, the gap between germline ends came to 11 bases. The CDR3 DNA sequence: TGTGCCAGCAGCTCAGGACTGACTGGGGCCAACGTCCTGACTTTC. This codes for CASSSGLTGANVLTF.

The genes are TRBV7-9 and TRBJ1-4, with 7 bases that match TRBD1. CDR3 size: 14 residues. V shed 5 bases and J 7 bases; nucleotides not matched to a gene: 7. Germline V CDR1 and CDR2: SEHNR, FQNEAQ (reference sequence). The CDR3 DNA sequence: TGTGCCAGCAGCCCGACAGGGAAGGTTGAAAAACTGTTTTTT. Protein product: CASSPTGKVEKLFF. The full variable domain, in which reference TRBV7-9 and TRBJ1-4 provide the parts outside the CDR3, is DTGVSQNPRHKITKRGQNVTFRCDPISEHNRLYWYRQTLGQGPEFLTYFQNEAQLEKSRLLSDRFSAERPKGSFSTLEIQRTEQGDSAMYLCASSPTGKVEKLFFGSGTQLSVL.

The V and J genes are TRBV4-1 and TRBJ2-7, with D perhaps TRBD2 (6 bases). This CDR3 contains 15 residues. The germline gives CDR1 MGHRA, CDR2 YSYEKL. V was pared by 1 base and J by 3 bases, with 13 bases between. The CDR3 loop reads CASSQGASELYEQYF. The CDR3 coding sequence is TGCGCCAGCAGCCAAGGGGCTAGCGAACTCTACGAGCAGTACTTC.

This sequence joins TRBV5-1 and TRBJ2-3; the match to TRBD2 covers 9 bases. J lost 0 bases, V lost 2 bases, and 4 bases had no gene match. The CDR3 covers 16 residues. CDR1 is SGHRS, CDR2 YFSETQ, per germline. The DNA of the CDR3 is TGCGCCAGCAGCTTCGAAACTAGCGGGAGCACAGATACGCAGTATTTT. Amino acids: CASSFETSGSTDTQYF.

This chain joins TRBV6-1 and TRBJ2-7; D may be TRBD1 (6 bases). Trimming stripped 7 bases from V and 7 bases from J, with 20 bases between. Per germline, CDR1 MNHNS and CDR2 SASEGT. This CDR3 contains 14 residues. CDR3 in DNA: TGTGCCAGCACCGGGGCAGGGGATATAGGAGAGCAGTACTTC. Protein product: CASTGAGDIGEQYF.

The rearrangement links TRBV4-3 to TRBJ2-5; no clear D gene. This CDR3 region has 14 residues. CDR1 LGHNA and CDR2 YSLEER come from the germline V gene. Trimming left V 0 bases short and J 5 bases short, with 10 bases between. The CDR3 DNA sequence: TGCGCCAGCAGCCAAGACACGGGTGGGGAGACCCAGTACTTC. It specifies CASSQDTGGETQYF.

The V and J genes are TRBV5-6 and TRBJ1-1; 8 bases align to TRBD1. Looked up from germline, CDR1 is SGHDT and CDR2 is YYEEEE. The CDR3 consists of 16 residues. V lost 2 bases, J lost 4 bases, and 10 bases stayed unmatched. CDR3 bases: TGTGCCAGCAGCTTAAGAGGACAGGGAAGTGGCACTGAAGCTTTCTTT. It codes for CASSLRGQGSGTEAFF.

A few counts support this clone. Germline is not matched at one junction end, which may reflect a read error. The V and J genes are TRBV2 and TRBJ1-2; 7 bases agree with TRBD1. This CDR3 comprises 11 residues. Germline V CDR1 and CDR2: SNHLY, FYNNEI. The CDR3 sequence: CQGAGGGGYTF. The CDR3 DNA follows: TGCCAAGGGGCAGGGGGAGGTGGCTACACCTTC.

This chain joins TRBV4-2 and TRBJ2-3; 8 bases align to TRBD2. The germline CDR1 and CDR2 sequences are LGHNA and YNFKEQ. This CDR3 has 14 residues. V shed 5 bases, J shed 4 bases, and the junction held 5 bases outside the gene matches. The DNA of the CDR3 is TGTGCCAGCAGCGGGGCCGGGAGGGCAGATACGCAGTATTTT. It translates to CASSGAGRADTQYF.

The chain links TRBV7-8 to TRBJ1-1; D uncertain. The germline gives CDR1 SGHVS, CDR2 FQNEAQ. The CDR3 runs to 16 residues. Trimming removed 6 bases from V and 3 bases from J, with 20 bases in between. This CDR3 is CASRAGRTGRDTEAFF. The CDR3 region has the DNA TGTGCCAGCAGAGCCGGGAGAACTGGTCGGGACACTGAAGCTTTCTTT.

V usage is TRBV7-2 and J usage is TRBJ1-3; D gene unclear. CDR1 SGHTA and CDR2 FQGNSA come from the germline V gene. CDR3 length: 16 residues. V was pared by 0 bases and J by 3 bases, with 12 bases between. CDR3 amino acids: CASSLAAGAGGNTIYF. The CDR3, as DNA: TGTGCCAGCAGCTTAGCGGCAGGAGCGGGTGGAAACACCATATATTTT.